One and the same sample provided the 5 T cell receptor beta chains below, sequenced in a study of cytomegalovirus exposure and HLA in healthy donors. Primers: 60 Vbeta forward and 13 Jbeta reverse. Profiled with immunoSEQ multiplex PCR; TCRdb holds only in-frame clones, not every one. The sample lists 100,000 to 150,000 clones; over 65% were seen once. The sequenced sample was PBMCs. All receptors come from a man in his forties or fifties in good health and CMV-seropositive.

This clone has just one count. The V gene is TRBV4-1, the J gene TRBJ1-6; unclear D gene. Germline V gives CDR1 MGHRA, CDR2 YSYEKL. The V end was cut by 0 bases, the J end by 0 bases, with 12 bases between. The CDR3 consists of 18 residues. Written as DNA, the CDR3 is TGCGCCAGCAGCCAAGAGTCTCGAGGGAGCTCCTATAATTCACCCCTCCACTTT. Its translation is CASSQESRGSSYNSPLHF.

V usage is TRBV7-9 and J usage is TRBJ1-4, with TRBD1 identical over 10 bases. Looked up from germline, CDR1 is SEHNR and CDR2 is FQNEAQ (reference sequence). The trim removed 6 bases at V and 7 bases at J, leaving 5 bases unmatched. The CDR3 spans 14 residues. The CDR3 region has the DNA TGTGCCAGCAGAAAAGGGACAGGGGTTGAAAAACTGTTTTTT. This codes for CASRKGTGVEKLFF.

This clone was counted between two and nine times. The chain has TRBV29-1 and TRBJ1-2; weak D call: TRBD1 (6 bases). CDR3 size: 15 residues. Germline V gene lookup returns CDR1 SQVTM and CDR2 ANQGSEA. Trimming pared 6 bases from V and 7 bases from J, leaving 24 bases between. Written as DNA, the CDR3 is TGCAGCGTGGGGATAAAGGGCTCCAGGGGTCGTGGCTACACCTTC. It yields the protein CSVGIKGSRGRGYTF.

V is TRBV6-5 and J is TRBJ2-3; D gene ambiguous. The CDR3 is 13 amino acids. Germline CDR1 and CDR2: MNHEY and SVGAGI. The V gene lost 6 bases and the J gene lost 1 base, with 8 bases spanning the gap. CDR3 nucleotides: TGTGCCAGCAGACTTAGAGGCACAGATACGCAGTATTTT. The encoded protein is CASRLRGTDTQYF.

The chain links TRBV19 to TRBJ1-5; 11 bases are shared with TRBD1. Losses at the gene ends were 4 bases for V and 1 base for J; bases not matched to a gene: 3. Germline-derived CDR1 and CDR2 are LNHDA and SQIVND (reference sequence). This CDR3 is built from 16 residues. As DNA, the CDR3 is TGTGCCAGTAGTAGGGGGACAGGGGGGAGCAATCAGCCCCAGCATTTT. Encoded protein: CASSRGTGGSNQPQHF.